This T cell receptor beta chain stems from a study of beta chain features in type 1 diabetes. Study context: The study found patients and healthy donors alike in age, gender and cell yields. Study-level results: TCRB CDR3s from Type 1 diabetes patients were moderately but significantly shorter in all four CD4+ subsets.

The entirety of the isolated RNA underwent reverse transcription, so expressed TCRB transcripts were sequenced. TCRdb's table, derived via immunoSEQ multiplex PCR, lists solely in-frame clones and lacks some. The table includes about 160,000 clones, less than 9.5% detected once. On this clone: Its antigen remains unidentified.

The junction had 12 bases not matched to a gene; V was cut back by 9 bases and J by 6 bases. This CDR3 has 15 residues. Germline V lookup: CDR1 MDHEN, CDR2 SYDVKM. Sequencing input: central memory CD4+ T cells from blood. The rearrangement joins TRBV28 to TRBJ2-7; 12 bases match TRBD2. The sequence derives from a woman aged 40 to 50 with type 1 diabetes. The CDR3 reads CASRVLAGGLSEQYF. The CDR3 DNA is TGTGCCAGTCGCGTCCTAGCGGGAGGGTTAAGCGAGCAGTACTTC.